This T cell receptor (beta chain) was identified in a study of blood T cells in healthy people across ages. The use of a sample-barcoded 5' primer and a J-beta primer mix characterized a second PCR of roughly 6 to 12 cycles. One entry per CDR3 protein results from TCRdb running MiXCR on the 5' RACE reads. Of about 1.4 million distinct CDR3 sequences listed, 45% to 70% are singletons. Trimming shortened V by 5 bases and J by 7 bases, and 10 bases separated the two germline ends. Per the germline V gene, CDR1 is KGHDR and CDR2 is SFDVKD. The CDR3 is 12 amino acids. The sequence came from a man younger than 35 in good health. Sequenced material: blood. The gene calls are TRBV24-1 and TRBJ1-2; the D is unclear. CDR3 sequence reads: CATSAPGLGYTF. The CDR3 DNA is TGTGCCACCAGTGCCCCAGGCCTTGGCTACACCTTC.